This TCR beta chain is drawn from a study of T cell repertoires in cytomegalovirus infection. The CDR3 spans 15 residues. Germline values: CDR1 MNHEY, CDR2 SVGEGT. V gave up 7 bases and J gave up 2 bases; unmatched junction bases: 4. This clonotype was counted only a few times. What it binds is unknown. TCRdb re-called the reads through MiXCR, storing one row per CDR3 protein. The table shows 80,000 or so distinct CDR3 sequences, with roughly a quarter occurring only once. The sample in question was CD8+ T cells from cultured PBMCs, obtained from culture after CMV antigen stimulation. This receptor was identified in a human donor in good health (CMV status not recorded). Some clones in this sample may be carry-over from other donors' samples. This chain links TRBV6-2 or TRBV6-3 with TRBJ2-1; 11 bases line up with TRBD2. This chain's CDR3 is CASTWTSGPYNEQFF. The CDR3 region has the DNA TGTGCCAGCACTTGGACTAGCGGGCCCTACAATGAGCAGTTCTTC.